The present TCR beta chain was sequenced within a study of CD8+CD57+ T cells in acquired aplastic anemia. Study background: Yields of DNA that came from sorted CD4+ and CD8+ cells averaged roughly 3.2 ug. The study, taken as a whole, reports: No significant patient-versus-control difference appeared in CD8+ Simpson's diversity.

Concerning this clonotype: Its target is not known. A junction boundary mismatches the germline segment, possibly from a read error.

Patients who underwent sequencing had shown CD8+CD57+ cell expansion by flow cytometry. Among the patients, all had severe acquired aplastic anemia. Per germline, CDR1 SGHTA and CDR2 FQGNSA. This CDR3 is built from 16 residues. Genomic DNA provided the template from which TCR beta VDJ and CDR3 profiles were obtained. MiXCR, run by TCRdb on the reads, gives a single entry per CDR3 protein. The sample gives roughly 250,000 distinct CDR3 sequences, 65% to 90% of which show up once; 40% to 55% is in the top ten. Sequencing was performed on sorted CD4+, CD8+, or CD8+CD57+ T cells (not recorded which) from PBMCs. This chain links TRBV7-2 with TRBJ1-6; tentatively, D is TRBD1 (5 bases). This TCR derives from a human donor with aplastic anemia. CDR3 region: CASSLGEGGYYSHLHF. Here the CDR3 DNA reads TGTGCCAGCAGCTTGGGGGAGGGCGGCTACTATTCACACCTCCACTTT.